Below, 24 T cell receptor beta chains from the same sample are listed, as sequenced in a study of T-cell memory formation after mild COVID-19. MiXCR, applied by TCRdb to the 5' RACE reads, yields one record per CDR3 protein. The table shows under 250,000 distinct CDR3 sequences, with 9.5% to 10% occurring only once. Material: PBMCs or a T cell subset sorted from them (not recorded which). These receptors were collected from a man aged 18 to 35 who had mild COVID-19 (a few samples of this study predate the infection). Cell type and time point are not known.

This clonotype was detected a few times. This sequence joins TRBV6-1 and TRBJ1-6, with D unresolved. V dropped 2 bases and J dropped 8 bases, with 10 bases sitting between them. CDR1 and CDR2 (germline): MNHNS, SASEGT. This CDR3 is built from 14 residues. CDR3 nucleotides: TGTGCCAGCAGTGAATTAGGGTTGGATTCACCCCTCCACTTT. It specifies CASSELGLDSPLHF.

In this sample, this clonotype turned up many times. This CDR3 is CASSPNPAGARETQYF. CDR3 DNA sequence: TGCGCCAGCAGCCCCAACCCCGCGGGGGCACGGGAGACCCAGTACTTC. This sequence joins TRBV5-1 and TRBJ2-5, with D perhaps matching TRBD2 (7 bases). V was trimmed by 4 bases and J by 5 bases, leaving 21 bases between them. The CDR3 sequence is 16 residues long. The germline V gene encodes CDR1 SGHRS and CDR2 YFSETQ.

The DNA for the CDR3 is TGTGCCAGCAGCCAAATGCCTGGCGGGGAGCTGTTTTTT. As protein: CASSQMPGGELFF. The rearrangement links TRBV5-5 to TRBJ2-2; D unclear. Germline V gene data show CDR1 as SGHKS and CDR2 as YYEKEE (reference sequence). The CDR3 is 13 amino acids. Trimming took 4 bases from V and 7 from J, leaving 11 bases between them.

This clonotype was seen more than once but under ten times. This chain connects TRBV4-1 to TRBJ2-7, with TRBD1 as a possible D gene (6 bases). CDR3 size: 14 residues. V dropped 7 bases and J dropped 7 bases, with 20 bases sitting between them. Germline CDR1 and CDR2: MGHRA and YSYEKL. The CDR3 spells CASKEMTGPGEQYF. The CDR3 coding sequence is TGCGCCAGCAAAGAAATGACAGGCCCCGGGGAGCAGTACTTC.

In this sample, this clonotype turned up a few times. J is TRBJ2-7 and V is TRBV6-2 or TRBV6-3, with 10 positions matching TRBD1. Per germline, CDR1 MNHEY and CDR2 SVGEGT. This CDR3 contains 16 residues. With V trimmed by 7 bases and J by 3 bases, 12 bases remained unmatched. The CDR3 is CASINAWDRGFYEQYF. The CDR3 region has the DNA TGTGCCAGCATTAACGCGTGGGACAGGGGTTTCTACGAGCAGTACTTC.

This rearrangement joins TRBV7-2 to TRBJ1-6, with TRBD1 as a possible D gene (5 bases). Trimming took 4 bases from V and 11 from J, leaving 18 bases between them. The germline V gene has CDR1 SGHTA and CDR2 FQGNSA. This CDR3 spans 15 amino acids. Here the CDR3 reads CASSSLDSPGAPLHF. For the CDR3, the DNA is TGTGCCAGCAGCTCATTAGACTCACCGGGGGCACCCCTCCACTTT.

This clonotype appeared a few times. V and J are TRBV6-6 and TRBJ2-7, with 9 positions matching TRBD1. This CDR3 comprises 14 residues. The trim removed 6 bases at V and 6 bases at J, leaving 9 bases unmatched. Germline V lookup: CDR1 MNHNY, CDR2 SVGAGI (reference sequence). In DNA, the CDR3 is TGTGCCAGCAGGTCCGGGACAGGGAGGGGCGAGCAGTACTTC. The encoded protein is CASRSGTGRGEQYF.

In this sample, this clonotype turned up a few times. The V and J genes are TRBV5-6 and TRBJ2-4, with TRBD2 matching 9 bases. This CDR3 has 16 residues. Losses at the gene ends were 3 bases for V and 8 bases for J; bases not matched to a gene: 12. CDR1 SGHDT and CDR2 YYEEEE come from the germline V gene. In DNA, the CDR3 is TGTGCCAGCAGCTCCGCGGGGGGGCTCCTGACGGACATTCAGTACTTC. It encodes CASSSAGGLLTDIQYF.

About this clonotype itself: A much more abundant neighbour one base away suggests this may be a read error. The chain uses TRBV7-2 and TRBJ2-5; D possibly uses TRBD1 or TRBD2 (6 bases each). The V gene's germline CDR1 is SGHTA and CDR2 FQGNSA. The CDR3 is 14 amino acids. CDR3 amino acids: CDSSTSGGGETQYF. The CDR3 DNA follows: TGTGACAGCAGCACATCCGGGGGCGGGGAGACCCAGTACTTC.

This chain joins TRBV27 and TRBJ2-5; possible D gene TRBD1, 6 bases. Trimming removed 6 bases from V and 3 bases from J, with 14 bases in between. Germline V gene lookup returns CDR1 MNHEY and CDR2 SMNVEV (reference sequence). The CDR3 runs to 14 residues. The CDR3 loop reads CASRGAGAKETQYF. CDR3 in DNA: TGTGCCAGCAGGGGGGCTGGGGCTAAAGAGACCCAGTACTTC.

This clonotype was seen a few times. The chain uses TRBV20-1 and TRBJ2-3; D possibly matches TRBD1 or TRBD2 (5 bases each). CDR1 is DFQATT and CDR2 is SNEGSKA in the germline V gene (reference sequence). V was trimmed by 5 bases and J by 3 bases, leaving 12 bases between them. The CDR3 has 13 residues. The CDR3 DNA reads as TGCAGTGCTCCCGTCGAGGGGACAGATACGCAGTATTTT. Protein: CSAPVEGTDTQYF.

This clonotype was counted many times. The chain has TRBV6-2 or TRBV6-3 and TRBJ1-5; 9 bases fit TRBD1. J lost 6 bases, V lost 6 bases, and 3 bases had no gene match. Germline V gene sequence: CDR1 MNHEY, CDR2 SVGEGT. There are 13 residues in the CDR3. CDR3 in DNA: TGTGCCAGCAGCATGACAGGGGGTCAGCCCCAGCATTTT. This translates into CASSMTGGQPQHF.

V gene TRBV5-1 combines with J gene TRBJ2-7; the match to TRBD1 covers 10 bases. CDR3 length: 14 amino acids. V trimming: 1 base; J trimming: 6 bases; junction bases outside the gene matches: 4. The germline V gene has CDR1 SGHRS and CDR2 YFSETQ. The CDR3 reads CASSLLGTGAEQYF. The CDR3 nucleotides are TGCGCCAGCAGCTTGTTAGGGACAGGGGCCGAGCAGTACTTC.

This clonotype has just a few counts. The gene calls are TRBV4-3 and TRBJ1-5, with 7 nucleotides matching TRBD1. J was trimmed by 12 bases and V by 4 bases; bases with no gene match: 12. The V gene's germline CDR1 is LGHNA and CDR2 YSLEER. The CDR3 covers 14 residues. Written as DNA, the CDR3 is TGCGCCAGCAGCCCAGAGCTAGACAGGGCGATCCAGCATTTT. It translates to CASSPELDRAIQHF.

This clonotype appeared a few times. The V gene is TRBV3-1, the J gene TRBJ1-2; unclear D gene. The CDR3 has 13 residues. Trimming shortened V by 0 bases and J by 8 bases, and 10 bases separated the two germline ends. Per germline, CDR1 LGHDT and CDR2 YNNKEL (reference sequence). As DNA, the CDR3 is TGTGCCAGCAGCCAAGACGGCGGGAAGGGCTACACCTTC. Its protein product is CASSQDGGKGYTF. Drawing the rest from reference TRBV3-1 and TRBJ1-2, the complete variable domain is DTAVSQTPKYLVTQMGNDKSIKCEQNLGHDTMYWYKQDSKKFLKIMFSYNNKELIINETVPNRFSPKSPDKAHLNLHINSLELGDSAVYFCASSQDGGKGYTFGSGTRLTVV.

In this sample, this clonotype turned up a few times. The V and J genes are TRBV7-3 and TRBJ2-2, with TRBD1 matching 8 bases. Trimming at V came to 5 bases and at J to 4 bases, leaving 9 bases not matched to a gene. The CDR3 length is 16 residues. In germline, CDR1 is SGHTA, CDR2 FQGTGA. The CDR3 DNA sequence: TGTGCCAGCAGCCCCGGACAGGGTCTCGGCACCGGGGAGCTGTTTTTT. It yields the protein CASSPGQGLGTGELFF.

This clonotype appeared many times. The chain combines TRBV5-1 with TRBJ2-1; D tentatively reads TRBD1 or TRBD2 (5 bases each). CDR3 length equals 17 residues. Trimming took 2 bases from V and 0 from J, leaving 15 bases between them. CDR1 is SGHRS and CDR2 is YFSETQ in the germline V gene. The CDR3 DNA reads as TGCGCCAGCAGCTTTAGGATGGGGGAGAGCTCCTACAATGAGCAGTTCTTC. Translation gives CASSFRMGESSYNEQFF.

This chain connects TRBV3-1 to TRBJ2-2, with a weak D call TRBD2 (5 bases). Germline CDR1 reads LGHDT; CDR2 reads YNNKEL (reference sequence). The V gene lost 4 bases and the J gene lost 6 bases, with 18 bases spanning the gap. The length of the CDR3 is 16 residues. This CDR3 reads CASSRGGVAVPGELFF. CDR3 in DNA: TGTGCCAGCAGCCGAGGAGGAGTGGCCGTGCCCGGGGAGCTGTTTTTT. Supplemented by reference TRBV3-1 and TRBJ2-2, the full variable domain reads DTAVSQTPKYLVTQMGNDKSIKCEQNLGHDTMYWYKQDSKKFLKIMFSYNNKELIINETVPNRFSPKSPDKAHLNLHINSLELGDSAVYFCASSRGGVAVPGELFFGEGSRLTVL.

The chain has TRBV2 and TRBJ2-7; D remains ambiguous. Trimming cost V 3 bases and J 1 base, with 7 bases left between them. Looked up from germline, CDR1 is SNHLY and CDR2 is FYNNEI. The CDR3 is made up of 13 amino acids. For the CDR3, the DNA is TGTGCCAGCAGTGAGTGGGGATCCTACGAGCAGTACTTC. This codes for CASSEWGSYEQYF.

The V call is TRBV6-1, the J call TRBJ2-1, with D perhaps TRBD2 (5 bases). Trimming took 3 bases from V and 8 from J, leaving 14 bases between them. The CDR3 extends over 14 amino acids. CDR1 and CDR2 (germline): MNHNS, SASEGT. The CDR3 loop reads CASSDFGPRDEQFF. CDR3 DNA: TGTGCCAGCAGTGATTTCGGGCCGAGGGATGAGCAGTTCTTC.

This clonotype was picked up many times. The chain is built from TRBV20-1 and TRBJ2-1; unclear D gene. Trimming cost V 3 bases and J 2 bases, with 11 bases left between them. CDR3 size: 14 residues. Germline V gives CDR1 DFQATT, CDR2 SNEGSKA (reference sequence). CDR3 bases: TGCAGTGCTAGTAACGGCTGGACCTACAATGAGCAGTTCTTC. This encodes CSASNGWTYNEQFF.

This clonotype has a count of ten or more. CDR3 residues: CAIKRDRVSDTQYF. In nucleotides, the CDR3 is TGTGCCATCAAGCGGGACAGGGTATCAGATACGCAGTATTTT. The rearrangement uses TRBV28 and TRBJ2-3; 9 bases fit TRBD1. The CDR3 spans 14 residues. Per the germline V gene, CDR1 is MDHEN and CDR2 is SYDVKM. The ends lost 10 bases at V and 4 bases at J; junction bases unmatched: 9.

The rearrangement links TRBV5-1 to TRBJ1-6; D remains unclear. This CDR3 contains 14 residues. Germline CDR1 reads SGHRS; CDR2 reads YFSETQ. Trimming cost V 0 bases and J 5 bases, with 6 bases left between them. CDR3 region: CASSLDVNNSPLHF. DNA for the CDR3: TGCGCCAGCAGCTTGGACGTGAATAATTCACCCCTCCACTTT.

This clonotype was found a few times. This chain links TRBV6-5 with TRBJ2-3, with unresolved D. CDR1 and CDR2 from the germline V gene are MNHEY and SVGAGI. The CDR3 is 15 residues long. Trimming removed 7 bases at V and 4 bases at J, with 18 bases between. The CDR3 loop is CASKPGPSGPDTQYF. The CDR3 DNA reads TGTGCCAGCAAACCGGGCCCCTCGGGCCCAGATACGCAGTATTTT.